The rows below give T cell receptor beta chains drawn from one sample of a study of blood T cell repertoires in COVID-19. Some clones are missing from TCRdb's copy, which holds only in-frame ones; the method was immunoSEQ multiplex PCR. Here the sample spans tens of thousands of clones, about 90% being singletons. The sample was peripheral blood. The receptor source for this set is a man aged 45-65 years with acute or convalescent COVID-19. CDR3s include the opening cysteine and the closing phenylalanine or tryptophan.

J gene	V gene	CDR3 protein
TRBJ2-7	TRBV2	CASSDMAGTSF
TRBJ2-5	TRBV14	CASSHHETQYF
TRBJ2-5	TRBV24-1	CATSDPGLAGALETQYF
TRBJ2-2	TRBV11-3	CASSFSEYTGELFF
TRBJ2-2	TRBV5-1	CASSFTPGLATGELFF
TRBJ2-7	TRBV19	CASSSRTRRHEQYF
TRBJ2-2	TRBV27	CASSLSGRLTGELFF
TRBJ1-1	TRBV19	CASSIMETNTEAFF
TRBJ2-3	TRBV4-1	CASSWDRGTDTQYF
TRBJ2-1	TRBV2	CASSEGTSGPYNEQFF
TRBJ2-3	TRBV27	CASSFLARTDTQYF
TRBJ2-1	TRBV13	CASSRERETEQFF
TRBJ2-1	TRBV29-1	CSVELSRPTGYNEQFF
TRBJ2-7	TRBV6-5	CASRRDRGYEQYF
TRBJ2-3	TRBV29-1	CSVEDRGQGLADTQYF
TRBJ1-6	TRBV18	CASSRDRVFNSPLHF
TRBJ2-7	TRBV11-3	CASSVDSLYYEQYF
TRBJ2-2	TRBV6-6	CASSRTGTGDNTGELFF
TRBJ1-2	TRBV28	CASNRRGTGIKGYTF
TRBJ2-1	TRBV5-3	CARSLAGTMYNEQFF
TRBJ1-1	TRBV11-2	CASSSGGGNTEAFF
TRBJ1-2	TRBV10-2	CASSFGGAGDGYTF
TRBJ2-2	TRBV2	CASSLTGLAGIGGELFF